What follows are 26 T cell receptor beta chains derived from one specimen sequenced in a study of cytomegalovirus exposure and HLA in healthy donors. The PCR employed 60 Vbeta primers together with 13 Jbeta primers. Libraries were prepared by immunoSEQ multiplex PCR; TCRdb keeps only in-frame clonotypes and omits some of them. Of some 87,000 clones listed, under 85% are singletons. The sequenced sample consisted of PBMCs. The receptors stem from a man aged 30-40 years in good health and CMV-seronegative.

J is TRBJ1-6 and V is TRBV5-4; the D is unclear. V lost 3 bases to trimming and J lost 10 bases, with 14 bases between them. This CDR3 contains 14 residues. Germline CDR1 is SGHNT and CDR2 is YYREEE (reference sequence). The CDR3 loop is CASSSSSLGSPLHF. Here the CDR3 DNA reads TGTGCCAGCAGCTCGTCAAGTTTGGGCTCACCCCTCCACTTT.

CDR3 nucleotide sequence: TGCAGCGTTGGAGTCGCGGGGGCCCCGGGATACGAGCAGTACTTC. This encodes CSVGVAGAPGYEQYF. J is TRBJ2-7 and V is TRBV29-1; TRBD2 might be the D (7 bases). The CDR3 consists of 15 residues. Germline CDR1 is SQVTM and CDR2 is ANQGSEA. Trimming pared 4 bases from V and 4 bases from J, leaving 20 bases between.

The chain links TRBV5-6 to TRBJ1-5; 7 positions agree with TRBD1. The germline CDR1 and CDR2 sequences are SGHDT and YYEEEE. This CDR3 spans 12 amino acids. V was pared by 0 bases and J by 13 bases, with 4 bases of the junction left unmatched. CDR3: CASSLGGTVQHF. The CDR3, as DNA: TGTGCCAGCAGCTTGGGAGGGACAGTTCAGCATTTT.

The chain links TRBV11-2 to TRBJ1-1, with a weak D call TRBD1 (5 bases). The CDR3 sequence is 14 residues long. Germline V CDR1 and CDR2: SGHAT, FQNNGV. V lost 4 bases, J lost 6 bases, and 15 bases lay in between. CDR3 DNA: TGTGCCAGCAGCTCCCCTCCAGGGTCGGCTGAAGCTTTCTTT. Translating gives CASSSPPGSAEAFF. Together with reference TRBV11-2 and TRBJ1-1, the CDR3 gives the full variable domain: EAGVAQSPRYKIIEKRQSVAFWCNPISGHATLYWYQQILGQGPKLLIQFQNNGVVDDSQLPKDRFSAERLKGVDSTLKIQPAKLEDSAVYLCASSSPPGSAEAFFGQGTRLTVV.

The chain couples TRBV5-4 to TRBJ2-6; D gene uncertain. V shed 5 bases and J shed 0 bases, with 6 bases lying between them. The CDR3 is 14 amino acids. Per the germline V gene, CDR1 is SGHNT and CDR2 is YYREEE (reference sequence). CDR3 in amino acids: CASSTFSGANVLTF. The CDR3, as DNA: TGTGCCAGCAGTACTTTCTCTGGGGCCAACGTCCTGACTTTC.

The chain uses TRBV5-1 and TRBJ1-1; D possibly corresponds to TRBD1 (5 bases). The CDR3 loop spans 13 amino acids. The germline V and J ends were trimmed by 2 bases and 1 base, with 6 bases remaining between them. CDR1 and CDR2 (germline): SGHRS, YFSETQ. For the CDR3, the DNA is TGCGCCAGCAGCTTCGGGGGGAACACTGAAGCTTTCTTT. Translated: CASSFGGNTEAFF.

The gene calls are TRBV13 and TRBJ2-1; 9 bases are a match to TRBD2. The CDR3 is 16 residues long. V lost 2 bases and J lost 2; bases outside the gene matches: 4. Per germline, CDR1 PRHDT and CDR2 FYEKMQ (reference sequence). For the CDR3, the DNA is TGTGCCAGCAGCTTATCGTTAGCGGGGGCCTACAATGAGCAGTTCTTC. Protein sequence: CASSLSLAGAYNEQFF.

The gene calls are TRBV7-2 and TRBJ2-1, with TRBD1 identical over 10 bases. The V and J ends lost 7 bases and 6 bases, in that order; junction bases with no gene match: 6. The CDR3 spans 14 residues. Germline V gene sequence: CDR1 SGHTA, CDR2 FQGNSA. CDR3 sequence reads: CASTRQGAGNEQFF. The CDR3 coding sequence is TGTGCCAGCACCCGACAGGGGGCCGGCAATGAGCAGTTCTTC.

V usage is TRBV27 and J usage is TRBJ1-5; the match to TRBD1 covers 7 bases. Germline loops: CDR1 MNHEY, CDR2 SMNVEV (reference sequence). Germline trimming cut 6 bases from V and 2 bases from J; bases unmatched to any gene: 7. The CDR3 consists of 15 residues. The CDR3 bases are TGTGCCAGCAGCCCGGACAGGTCGCGCAATCAGCCCCAGCATTTT. This sequence encodes CASSPDRSRNQPQHF.

The CDR3 region has the DNA TGCGCCAGCAGTGGGGACAGCTCCTACGAGCAGTACTTC. Its translation is CASSGDSSYEQYF. The rearrangement joins TRBV10-2 to TRBJ2-7, with 7 bases lining up with TRBD1. The CDR3 loop spans 13 amino acids. Germline lookup yields CDR1 WSHSY and CDR2 SAAADI. The V segment lost 4 bases and the J segment 0 bases; nucleotides outside the gene matches: 0.

The V and J genes are TRBV11-2 and TRBJ1-1; possible D gene TRBD1, 5 bases. Germline V gives CDR1 SGHAT, CDR2 FQNNGV. Deletions cut 0 bases from V and 0 bases from J, with 8 bases between. This CDR3 is built from 15 residues. CDR3 protein: CASSLDQGMNTEAFF. Written as DNA, the CDR3 is TGTGCCAGCAGCTTAGATCAGGGCATGAACACTGAAGCTTTCTTT.

This chain links TRBV6-5 with TRBJ2-2; 7 bases line up with TRBD2. The CDR3 contains 14 residues. The germline CDR1 and CDR2 sequences are MNHEY and SVGAGI. J gave up 2 bases and V 10 bases, and 7 bases lay outside the gene matches. The CDR3 is CATRGLTNTGELFF. The DNA of the CDR3 is TGTGCCACTCGGGGACTAACAAACACCGGGGAGCTGTTTTTT.

This chain joins TRBV7-9 and TRBJ2-5, with D tentatively TRBD1 (6 bases). The J call could be wrong; TRBJ2-7 is a better fit for the DNA end. Per the germline V gene, CDR1 is SEHNR and CDR2 is FQNEAQ (reference sequence). The CDR3 is made up of 15 amino acids. The chain's CDR3 is CASSRYTGSSYEQYF. In DNA form, the CDR3 reads TGTGCCAGCAGTCGATATACAGGGAGCTCCTACGAGCAGTACTTC.

The J gene is TRBJ1-2, the V gene TRBV19; possibly TRBD1 for D (5 bases). The CDR3 has 12 amino acids. Trimming removed 7 bases at V and 8 bases at J, with 14 bases between. Germline CDR1 and CDR2: LNHDA and SQIVND (reference sequence). CDR3: CASNTGRRGYTF. CDR3 sequence (DNA): TGTGCCAGTAATACAGGAAGGAGAGGCTACACCTTC.

This chain joins TRBV7-6 and TRBJ1-1; possible D gene TRBD1, 6 bases. Trimming took off 4 bases at V and 5 bases at J, with 14 bases between the two ends. Germline CDR1 SGHVS, CDR2 FNYEAQ. This CDR3 contains 14 residues. The CDR3 region is CASSSSRGETEAFF. In DNA form, the CDR3 reads TGTGCCAGCAGCTCGTCCAGGGGCGAGACTGAAGCTTTCTTT.

The chain combines TRBV2 with TRBJ1-2; D may be TRBD1 (5 bases). The CDR3 is 14 amino acids. V shed 3 bases and J shed 4 bases, with 12 bases lying between them. CDR1 and CDR2 from the germline V gene are SNHLY and FYNNEI. DNA for the CDR3: TGTGCCAGCAGTGACCCGTCCCAGGGCTATGGCTACACCTTC. Amino acids: CASSDPSQGYGYTF.

This clone has a single count. The V call is TRBV7-9, the J call TRBJ2-3; D not certain. The CDR3 runs to 14 residues. CDR1 is SEHNR and CDR2 is FQNEAQ in the germline V gene (reference sequence). Deletions cut 5 bases from V and 0 bases from J, with 9 bases between. The CDR3 is CASSPSRSTDTQYF. CDR3 bases: TGTGCCAGCAGCCCATCTAGGAGCACAGATACGCAGTATTTT.

The V and J genes are TRBV9 and TRBJ1-4, with D unresolved. The CDR3 length is 15 residues. From germline, CDR1 is SGDLS and CDR2 YYNGEE. Trimming pared 3 bases from V and 6 bases from J, leaving 15 bases between. Here the CDR3 reads CASSASGGKDEKLFF. The CDR3 DNA is TGTGCCAGCAGCGCATCCGGCGGAAAGGATGAAAAACTGTTTTTT. Full variable domain (outside the CDR3, taken from reference TRBV9 and TRBJ1-4): DSGVTQTPKHLITATGQRVTLRCSPRSGDLSVYWYQQSLDQGLQFLIQYYNGEERAKGNILERFSAQQFPDLHSELNLSSLELGDSALYFCASSASGGKDEKLFFGSGTQLSVL.

V and J are TRBV5-8 and TRBJ1-5; the D is unclear. Trimming shortened V by 4 bases and J by 7 bases, and 12 bases separated the two germline ends. The CDR3 loop spans 13 amino acids. Germline V gene data show CDR1 as SGHTS and CDR2 as YDEGEE. The CDR3 DNA sequence: TGTGCCAGCAGCCCCATAGTCTGGCAGCCCCAGCATTTT. Residues: CASSPIVWQPQHF.

This clone has just a few counts. CDR3 sequence (DNA): TGTGCCAGTAGTAATTTCAGGACAGGGGCTGACACTGAAGCTTTCTTT. The encoded protein is CASSNFRTGADTEAFF. The chain has TRBV19 and TRBJ1-1; 9 nucleotides line up with TRBD1. Germline trimming cut 4 bases from V and 3 bases from J; bases unmatched to any gene: 9. The germline CDR1 and CDR2 sequences are LNHDA and SQIVND (reference sequence). This CDR3 region has 16 residues.

A single count supports this clone. V and J are TRBV2 and TRBJ1-6; D is perhaps TRBD1 (5 bases). Looked up from germline, CDR1 is SNHLY and CDR2 is FYNNEI. The CDR3 runs 15 residues. The V and J ends lost 7 bases and 4 bases respectively, with 14 bases between them. The CDR3: CASTEDRGYNSPLHF. The CDR3 DNA reads as TGTGCCAGCACCGAGGACCGGGGGTATAATTCACCCCTCCACTTT.

The chain combines TRBV6-6 with TRBJ1-1; 8 bases align to TRBD1. Germline-derived CDR1 and CDR2 are MNHNY and SVGAGI (reference sequence). V lost 6 bases, J lost 1 base, and 7 bases stayed unmatched. The CDR3 has 15 residues. CDR3 nucleotides: TGTGCCAGCAGACCCAGGGGGCTCGGGAACACTGAAGCTTTCTTT. This gives the protein CASRPRGLGNTEAFF.

The chain uses TRBV6-5 and TRBJ1-5; 9 nucleotides align to TRBD1. Germline CDR1 reads MNHEY; CDR2 reads SVGAGI. CDR3 size: 14 residues. Trimming cost V 6 bases and J 9 bases; bases outside gene matches: 9. CDR3 nucleotide sequence: TGTGCCAGCAGACCGGACAGGGGCAAGCGGCCCCAGCATTTT. It codes for CASRPDRGKRPQHF.

This clone was counted only a few times. The V call is TRBV15, the J call TRBJ1-1; D is unclear. Trimming shortened V by 0 bases and J by 7 bases, and 15 bases separated the two germline ends. The CDR3 covers 15 residues. Germline V CDR1 and CDR2: LNHNV, YYDKDF (reference sequence). Here the CDR3 DNA reads TGTGCCACCAGCAGAGATCTTCCCGGGGTTAGTGAAGCTTTCTTT. Translating it yields CATSRDLPGVSEAFF.

DNA for the CDR3: TGTGCCAGCAGCTTACGAGGGTCTGGACTAGCGGGGGGGCAAGAGACCCAGTACTTC. Residues: CASSLRGSGLAGGQETQYF. The chain is built from TRBV7-3 and TRBJ2-5; 15 nucleotides line up with TRBD2. With V trimmed by 2 bases and J by 2 bases, 9 bases remained unmatched. The CDR3 is 19 residues long. CDR1 is SGHTA and CDR2 is FQGTGA in the germline V gene.

This sequence joins TRBV25-1 and TRBJ1-6, with D unclear. V was pared by 3 bases and J by 0 bases, with 15 bases between. From germline, CDR1 is MGHDK and CDR2 SYGVNS. CDR3 length: 18 amino acids. In nucleotides, the CDR3 is TGTGCCAGCAGTGACGGTGCTTTGGGGAGCTCCTATAATTCACCCCTCCACTTT. It specifies CASSDGALGSSYNSPLHF.